Sequencing of this T cell receptor beta chain was carried out in a study of T cell responses to AZD1222 COVID-19 vaccine. Study-wide results and limits: The peak T cell response came first, and repertoires were sampled only after it. Spike-specific TCR breadth and depth went up after people got two AZD1222 doses.

The V gene's germline CDR1 is SEHNR and CDR2 FQNEAQ (reference sequence). CDR3 size: 16 residues. V was pared by 1 base and J by 4 bases, with 14 bases between. Concerning this clone itself: The antigen remains unidentified.

Using immunoSEQ multiplex PCR, the repertoire was profiled, and TCRdb retains in-frame clones only, with some absent. The sample includes 200,000 to 300,000 clones, 90% to 95% of them seen just once. The chain has TRBV7-9 and TRBJ2-1; D remains unclear. Sequences were derived from peripheral blood, sampled on day 0 of AZD1222 vaccination. This clonotype was obtained from an adult in good health. The DNA for the CDR3 is TGTGCCAGCAGCTTAGATGAGCTAGAAGTATACAATGAGCAGTTCTTC. It specifies CASSLDELEVYNEQFF. The full variable domain, with the rest looked up from reference TRBV7-9 and TRBJ2-1, is DTGVSQNPRHKITKRGQNVTFRCDPISEHNRLYWYRQTLGQGPEFLTYFQNEAQLEKSRLLSDRFSAERPKGSFSTLEIQRTEQGDSAMYLCASSLDELEVYNEQFFGPGTRLTVL.